Presented here are 29 T cell receptor beta chains from one specimen sequenced in a study of blood T cells in healthy people across ages. Using a J-beta primer mix together with a sample-barcoded 5' primer, a second PCR was run for roughly 6 to 12 cycles. TCRdb re-called the 5' RACE reads through MiXCR, storing one row per CDR3 protein. The sample lists roughly 1.7 million distinct CDR3 sequences; around 36% were seen once. Sequences were obtained from blood. The origin of the receptors is a woman aged 25 to 39 in good health.

This clonotype was counted only a few times. The junction shows a germline mismatch at one end, possibly a read error. The rearrangement uses TRBV29-1 and TRBJ2-2, with a possible D match to TRBD2 (5 bases). The CDR3 sequence is 11 residues long. Germline-derived CDR1 and CDR2 are SQVTM and ANQGSEA. The CDR3 loop reads CSARTFGERFF. The CDR3 DNA is TGCAGCGCTAGAACCTTCGGGGAGCGGTTTTTT.

The CDR3 is CASSLPSRVNYGYTF. Here the CDR3 DNA reads TGTGCCAGCAGCCTTCCGAGCAGGGTGAACTATGGCTACACCTTC. V and J are TRBV5-5 and TRBJ1-2; D possibly corresponds to TRBD1 (5 bases). Germline CDR1 is SGHKS and CDR2 is YYEKEE (reference sequence). The CDR3 is made up of 15 amino acids. The germline V and J ends were trimmed by 4 bases and 2 bases, with 15 bases remaining between them.

This clonotype was detected ten times or more. The chain uses TRBV7-9 and TRBJ2-1, with 9 positions matching TRBD2. CDR1 and CDR2 (germline): SEHNR, FQNEAQ (reference sequence). V shed 3 bases, J shed 7 bases, and the junction held 4 bases outside the gene matches. The length of the CDR3 is 14 residues. CDR3 residues: CASSFSGSGNEQFF. For the CDR3, the DNA is TGTGCCAGCAGCTTTAGCGGGAGCGGGAATGAGCAGTTCTTC.

This clonotype was seen a handful of times. The V gene is TRBV11-2, the J gene TRBJ2-3; D call uncertain. Deletions cut 3 bases from V and 5 bases from J, with 12 bases between. CDR3 size: 14 residues. Per germline, CDR1 SGHAT and CDR2 FQNNGV. The CDR3 sequence: CASSFLTGEDTQYF. CDR3 nucleotide sequence: TGTGCCAGCAGCTTCCTGACTGGGGAAGATACGCAGTATTTT.

This clonotype was observed many times. This sequence joins TRBV4-1 and TRBJ2-7; D gene uncertain. In germline, CDR1 is MGHRA, CDR2 YSYEKL. The CDR3 runs 15 residues. V was cut by 0 bases and J by 3 bases, with 12 bases left in between. The CDR3 nucleotides are TGCGCCAGCAGCCAAGATCCATCCTTTAACTACGAGCAGTACTTC. It codes for CASSQDPSFNYEQYF.

This rearrangement joins TRBV20-1 to TRBJ2-3; D ambiguous. Germline V gene lookup returns CDR1 DFQATT and CDR2 SNEGSKA (reference sequence). This CDR3 has 13 amino acids. Trimming cost V 6 bases and J 5 bases, with 15 bases left between them. The CDR3 reads CSALFPGEDTQYF. The CDR3 DNA sequence: TGCAGTGCCTTATTCCCCGGAGAAGATACGCAGTATTTT.

As to this clonotype: At one end the junction does not follow the germline gene, possibly because of a read error. This chain connects TRBV27 to TRBJ2-1; 7 nucleotides agree with TRBD1. Germline values: CDR1 MNHEY, CDR2 SMNVEV (reference sequence). The CDR3 contains 15 residues. CDR3 coding DNA: TGTGCCCGCAGTGCCTCTCGGGACAGCTACAATGAGCAGTTCTTC. Encoded protein: CARSASRDSYNEQFF.

This clonotype appeared a few times. The chain carries TRBV4-2 and TRBJ2-1; 10 nucleotides line up with TRBD2. This CDR3 is built from 19 residues. V lost 0 bases, J lost 6 bases, and 14 bases stayed unmatched. The V gene's germline CDR1 is LGHNA and CDR2 YNFKEQ. CDR3 sequence: CASSQDEASGRPFPNEQFF. The CDR3 DNA follows: TGTGCCAGCAGCCAAGACGAGGCTAGCGGGAGACCGTTCCCCAATGAGCAGTTCTTC.

The chain couples TRBV7-9 to TRBJ2-5, with TRBD2 as a possible D gene (5 bases). The end of the DNA aligns better with TRBJ2-7, so the J call may be wrong. The CDR3 has 16 residues. CDR1 and CDR2 from the germline V gene are SEHNR and FQNEAQ (reference sequence). CDR3 sequence reads: CASSLVRGIRTYEQYF. CDR3 bases: TGTGCCAGCAGCTTAGTACGGGGTATCAGAACCTACGAGCAGTACTTC.

This clonotype appeared a few times. This chain links TRBV6-1 with TRBJ2-7; D gene ambiguous. CDR1 is MNHNS and CDR2 is SASEGT in the germline V gene. The V end lost 10 bases, the J end lost 1 base, and 14 bases lay between the germline ends. The CDR3 loop spans 13 amino acids. This CDR3 is CATTAETSYEQYF. The CDR3 coding sequence is TGTGCCACCACGGCAGAAACGTCCTACGAGCAGTACTTC.

The chain uses TRBV7-2 and TRBJ2-1; 9 positions match TRBD2. Germline CDR1 is SGHTA and CDR2 is FQGNSA. Trimming took 1 base from V and 11 from J; bases not matched to a gene: 12. CDR3 length: 16 amino acids. CDR3 protein: CASSLDTLAGIYQQFF. CDR3 nucleotides: TGTGCCAGCAGCTTAGATACCCTAGCGGGAATATATCAGCAGTTCTTC.

The V and J genes are TRBV6-1 and TRBJ2-3; D unclear. Trimming took 2 bases from V and 6 from J, leaving 9 bases between them. Germline V gene lookup returns CDR1 MNHNS and CDR2 SASEGT. CDR3 size: 13 residues. CDR3 nucleotide sequence: TGTGCCAGCAGTGAAAACTACCCCGATACGCAGTATTTT. Protein product: CASSENYPDTQYF.

The chain recombines TRBV7-2 with TRBJ1-1; 9 nucleotides line up with TRBD1. The V and J ends lost 2 bases and 10 bases, in that order; junction bases with no gene match: 2. Germline V CDR1 and CDR2: SGHTA, FQGNSA. This CDR3 spans 12 amino acids. The CDR3 is CASSLQTGGAFF. CDR3 DNA sequence: TGTGCCAGCAGCTTACAGACAGGGGGAGCTTTCTTT.

This clonotype occurred a few times. The V call is TRBV29-1, the J call TRBJ2-5; 10 nucleotides match TRBD2. The J segment lost 5 bases and the V segment lost 3 bases, leaving 9 bases of the junction unmatched. This CDR3 contains 15 residues. Germline V gene sequence: CDR1 SQVTM, CDR2 ANQGSEA. CDR3: CSVDRAGGPAETQYF. The CDR3, as DNA: TGCAGCGTTGACAGAGCGGGGGGGCCCGCGGAGACCCAGTACTTC.

Note on this clonotype: A much larger clonotype is one base distant, so this may be a read error. Here the CDR3 DNA reads TGTGCCAGCAGCCAAGATAATCAGGCTTATGAGGCCCAGTACTTC. Amino acid sequence: CASSQDNQAYEAQYF. The rearrangement joins TRBV4-2 to TRBJ2-5, with D uncertain. The CDR3 runs to 15 residues. Germline V gene lookup returns CDR1 LGHNA and CDR2 YNFKEQ. The V end was cut by 0 bases, the J end by 9 bases, with 17 bases between.

There are a few counts of this clonotype. The chain uses TRBV4-1 and TRBJ2-5; TRBD1 agrees at 9 bases. V shed 4 bases and J 4 bases; nucleotides not matched to a gene: 4. Germline CDR1 MGHRA, CDR2 YSYEKL. CDR3 length equals 14 residues. Here the CDR3 DNA reads TGCGCCAGCAGCCGGACAGGGGTAACAGAGACCCAGTACTTC. This sequence encodes CASSRTGVTETQYF.

This clonotype was seen a few times. The rearrangement links TRBV2 to TRBJ2-1; 12 nucleotides match TRBD2. V shed 5 bases, J shed 2 bases, and the junction held 7 bases outside the gene matches. The CDR3 totals 17 residues. Germline assignment: CDR1 SNHLY and CDR2 FYNNEI. Here the CDR3 reads CASSTLAGGPPYNEQFF. The CDR3 nucleotides are TGTGCCAGCAGTACACTAGCGGGGGGCCCCCCCTACAATGAGCAGTTCTTC.

This clonotype was seen more than once but under ten times. The V gene is TRBV6-5, the J gene TRBJ2-4; 11 bases agree with TRBD1. The end of the DNA is better explained by TRBJ2-7, so the J call may be wrong. The CDR3 spans 16 residues. Germline CDR1 reads MNHEY; CDR2 reads SVGAGI. DNA for the CDR3: TGTGCCAGCAGTTACGCCTCCGGGACAGGGGGTTCCGAGCAGTACTTC. Translating it yields CASSYASGTGGSEQYF.

The CDR3 sequence is CASRQGFDTDTQYF. In DNA form, the CDR3 reads TGTGCCAGCAGACAGGGTTTCGACACAGATACGCAGTATTTT. V usage is TRBV6-1 and J usage is TRBJ2-3; the D gene is possibly TRBD1 (6 bases). CDR1 is MNHNS, CDR2 SASEGT, per germline. Deletions cut 6 bases from V and 2 bases from J, with 12 bases between. The CDR3 totals 14 residues.

About this clonotype itself: One end of the junction fails to match germline, which may point to a read error. The chain recombines TRBV7-9 with TRBJ2-1; 8 nucleotides agree with TRBD2. The CDR3 is 15 amino acids. Germline-derived CDR1 and CDR2 are SEHNR and FQNEAQ (reference sequence). As DNA, the CDR3 is TGTACCAGCACCGGGAGCGGGAGCTCCTACAATGAGCAGTTCTTC. Translating gives CTSTGSGSSYNEQFF. The variable domain in full, with the rest retrieved from reference TRBV7-9 and TRBJ2-1, is DTGVSQNPRHKITKRGQNVTFRCDPISEHNRLYWYRQTLGQGPEFLTYFQNEAQLEKSRLLSDRFSAERPKGSFSTLEIQRTEQGDSAMYLCTSTGSGSSYNEQFFGPGTRLTVL.

The rearrangement uses TRBV20-1 and TRBJ2-7; 13 bases fit TRBD2. Germline CDR1 is DFQATT and CDR2 is SNEGSKA (reference sequence). This CDR3 is built from 17 residues. Trimming removed 3 bases from V and 6 bases from J; junction bases left unmatched: 14. This chain's CDR3 is CSARDGLAGVLRSEQYF. In nucleotides, the CDR3 is TGCAGTGCTAGGGATGGACTAGCGGGAGTGCTTCGATCCGAGCAGTACTTC.

The rearrangement uses TRBV6-2 or TRBV6-3 and TRBJ1-5, with 7 bases lining up with TRBD1. In germline, CDR1 is MNHEY, CDR2 SVGEGT. Losses at the gene ends were 6 bases for V and 3 bases for J; bases not matched to a gene: 8. The CDR3 length is 15 residues. The CDR3 reads CASRPRQGYNQPQHF. The CDR3 DNA reads TGTGCCAGCAGACCTCGACAGGGTTACAATCAGCCCCAGCATTTT.

The table lists this clonotype with many counts. In DNA, the CDR3 is TGTGCCAGCAGCCCCGGCGGGCAGTACGAGCAGTACTTC. Its translation: CASSPGGQYEQYF. This chain links TRBV3-1 with TRBJ2-7, with D perhaps TRBD2 (5 bases). Trimming shortened V by 4 bases and J by 4 bases, and 11 bases separated the two germline ends. The V gene's germline CDR1 is LGHDT and CDR2 YNNKEL (reference sequence). There are 13 residues in the CDR3.

This clonotype was detected many times. The V and J genes are TRBV12-3 or TRBV12-4 and TRBJ2-1; D possibly matches TRBD1 or TRBD2 (5 bases each). The V gene lost 1 base and the J gene lost 13 bases, with 8 bases spanning the gap. The CDR3 runs to 11 residues. The CDR3 nucleotides are TGTGCCAGCAGTTTAGAGGGACGTCAGTTCTTC. Its protein is CASSLEGRQFF.

The rearrangement links TRBV5-1 to TRBJ2-7; 8 nucleotides line up with TRBD2. Losses at the gene ends were 4 bases for V and 2 bases for J; bases not matched to a gene: 14. The CDR3 runs 17 residues. The germline V gene has CDR1 SGHRS and CDR2 YFSETQ. The CDR3: CASSAVVAERGTYEQYF. In nucleotides, the CDR3 is TGCGCCAGCAGCGCCGTAGTCGCGGAGCGGGGGACCTACGAGCAGTACTTC. Full variable domain (remainder filled in from reference TRBV5-1 and TRBJ2-7): KAGVTQTPRYLIKTRGQQVTLSCSPISGHRSVSWYQQTPGQGLQFLFEYFSETQRNKGNFPGRFSGRQFSNSRSEMNVSTLELGDSALYLCASSAVVAERGTYEQYFGPGTRLTVT.

This clonotype was counted many times. The chain is built from TRBV10-3 and TRBJ2-2; D is unresolved. The CDR3 contains 14 residues. Germline CDR1 and CDR2: ENHRY and SYGVKD. Trimming stripped 7 bases from V and 1 base from J, with 10 bases between. CDR3 protein: CAIMPALNTGELFF. The CDR3 DNA follows: TGTGCCATCATGCCGGCACTGAACACCGGGGAGCTGTTTTTT.

This chain links TRBV9 with TRBJ2-3; D remains ambiguous. The CDR3 is made up of 16 amino acids. Germline CDR1 SGDLS, CDR2 YYNGEE. The V and J ends lost 0 bases and 0 bases respectively, with 11 bases between them. The CDR3 nucleotides read TGTGCCAGCAGCGTAGCTATTGAGTCCAGCACAGATACGCAGTATTTT. Amino acid sequence: CASSVAIESSTDTQYF.

This clonotype was counted between two and nine times. V is TRBV7-3 and J is TRBJ2-3, with TRBD1 identical over 9 bases. Trimming cost V 5 bases and J 6 bases; bases outside gene matches: 9. The CDR3 loop spans 15 amino acids. CDR1 SGHTA and CDR2 FQGTGA come from the germline V gene. CDR3 residues: CASSPNRGREDTQYF. The CDR3 DNA reads TGTGCCAGCAGCCCCAACAGGGGGCGGGAGGATACGCAGTATTTT. The whole variable domain, filled in from reference TRBV7-3 and TRBJ2-3, reads GAGVSQTPSNKVTEKGKYVELRCDPISGHTALYWYRQSLGQGPEFLIYFQGTGAADDSGLPNDRFFAVRPEGSVSTLKIQRTERGDSAVYLCASSPNRGREDTQYFGPGTRLTVL.

The V and J genes are TRBV7-9 and TRBJ1-2, with 9 bases fitting TRBD1. This CDR3 is built from 15 residues. CDR1 and CDR2 (germline): SEHNR, FQNEAQ (reference sequence). Trimming took 5 bases from V and 6 from J; bases not matched to a gene: 10. The CDR3 sequence: CASSARTGAGDGYTF. The CDR3 bases are TGTGCCAGCAGCGCTCGGACAGGGGCGGGAGATGGCTACACCTTC.